These 24 T cell receptor beta chains were all obtained from the same sample, sequenced in a study of T cell repertoires in ileal Crohn's disease. Time point described: neoterminal ileum biopsy at postoperative endoscopy, about 6 months after surgery. Profiling relied on immunoSEQ multiplex PCR, and the TCRdb table lists in-frame clones only, not all of them. The data hold some 9,100 clones, with over 65% observed a single time. The sequenced material came from ileal tissue. These receptors came from an adult with Crohn's disease.

The DNA of the CDR3 is TGTGCCAGCAGCGCCAGGGACAGGGATGGCTACACCTTC. Translated, it gives CASSARDRDGYTF. V usage is TRBV7-2 and J usage is TRBJ1-2; 9 bases map to TRBD1. The CDR3 spans 13 residues. V trimming: 5 bases; J trimming: 6 bases; junction bases outside the gene matches: 4. Germline V gene lookup returns CDR1 SGHTA and CDR2 FQGNSA.

V usage is TRBV4-1 and J usage is TRBJ1-4, with 8 positions matching TRBD1. Unmatched junction bases numbered 4, after V lost 0 bases and J lost 7 bases. This CDR3 comprises 15 residues. Germline-derived CDR1 and CDR2 are MGHRA and YSYEKL. The CDR3 sequence is CASSQDGTGGEKLFF. CDR3 nucleotide sequence: TGCGCCAGCAGCCAAGACGGGACAGGCGGTGAAAAACTGTTTTTT.

This chain connects TRBV7-2 to TRBJ2-3; D is ambiguous. The CDR3 has 16 residues. The V end lost 3 bases, the J end lost 0 bases, and 13 bases lay between the germline ends. Germline CDR1 reads SGHTA; CDR2 reads FQGNSA. CDR3 amino acids: CASSFGSQYSTDTQYF. CDR3 nucleotide sequence: TGTGCCAGCAGCTTTGGGTCACAGTATAGCACAGATACGCAGTATTTT.

This clone was recorded once. The CDR3 region has the DNA TGTGCCAGCAGCAAACAGGGGATCCAAGAGACCCAGTACTTC. Encoded protein: CASSKQGIQETQYF. V is TRBV2 and J is TRBJ2-5; TRBD1 matches 7 bases. Per the germline V gene, CDR1 is SNHLY and CDR2 is FYNNEI. V was clipped by 6 bases and J by 1 base; unmatched bases: 5. The CDR3 runs 14 residues.

The chain uses TRBV18 and TRBJ2-5; possibly TRBD1 for D (5 bases). Near its end, the DNA agrees better with TRBJ2-7, so the J call may be wrong. CDR3 length: 15 amino acids. In germline, CDR1 is KGHSH, CDR2 LQKENI. CDR3 loop: CASSPTPQAIYEQYF. CDR3 nucleotide sequence: TGTGCCAGCTCACCAACACCACAGGCCATCTACGAGCAGTACTTC.

The chain joins TRBV6-1 to TRBJ2-4; 7 bases map to TRBD1. The ends lost 7 bases at V and 1 base at J; junction bases unmatched: 7. The CDR3 runs to 15 residues. CDR1 is MNHNS and CDR2 is SASEGT in the germline V gene. In nucleotides, the CDR3 is TGTGCCAGCAAAATGACAGGGATGGCCAAAAACATTCAGTACTTC. Its translation is CASKMTGMAKNIQYF.

The genes are TRBV9 and TRBJ1-3, with TRBD1 identical over 8 bases. This CDR3 has 15 amino acids. Trimming took 1 base from V and 2 from J; bases not matched to a gene: 2. CDR1 is SGDLS, CDR2 YYNGEE, per germline. The CDR3 loop reads CASSVSTGAGNTIYF. The CDR3 bases are TGTGCCAGCAGCGTATCGACAGGGGCTGGAAACACCATATATTTT.

CDR3 in DNA: TGTGCCAGTAGTTTCCTCAGATACCGGGACAGGGGAGCGGGTAATCAGCCCCAGCATTTT. Its protein is CASSFLRYRDRGAGNQPQHF. The chain uses TRBV19 and TRBJ1-5; 10 bases are shared with TRBD1. The germline CDR1 and CDR2 sequences are LNHDA and SQIVND (reference sequence). The CDR3 contains 20 residues. Germline trimming cut 5 bases from V and 4 bases from J; bases unmatched to any gene: 20. Based on the CDR3 plus reference TRBV19 and TRBJ1-5, the full variable domain is DGGITQSPKYLFRKEGQNVTLSCEQNLNHDAMYWYRQDPGQGLRLIYYSQIVNDFQKGDIAEGYSVSREKKESFPLTVTSAQKNPTAFYLCASSFLRYRDRGAGNQPQHFGDGTRLSIL.

This clone appeared once. The CDR3 is CASSFRRGPYNEQFF. The CDR3 region has the DNA TGTGCCAGCAGTTTTCGGCGGGGGCCCTACAATGAGCAGTTCTTC. The rearrangement links TRBV27 to TRBJ2-1, with TRBD2 as a possible D gene (7 bases). Trimming took off 3 bases at V and 2 bases at J, with 11 bases between the two ends. Germline CDR1 is MNHEY and CDR2 is SMNVEV (reference sequence). CDR3 length: 15 amino acids.

This clone was picked up a small number of times. The rearrangement uses TRBV29-1 and TRBJ1-4; 8 bases line up with TRBD1. The ends lost 4 bases at V and 2 bases at J; junction bases unmatched: 3. The germline V gene encodes CDR1 SQVTM and CDR2 ANQGSEA. The CDR3 consists of 14 residues. The CDR3 DNA reads as TGCAGCGTTGTTCAGGGGGCGACTAATGAAAAACTGTTTTTT. This translates into CSVVQGATNEKLFF.

This clone has just a few counts. The gene calls are TRBV9 and TRBJ1-5; D might be TRBD1 (5 bases). V lost 2 bases and J 1 base, leaving 7 bases between the germline ends. Germline CDR1 and CDR2: SGDLS and YYNGEE. The CDR3 loop spans 14 amino acids. CDR3 region: CASSVGGSNQPQHF. The DNA for the CDR3 is TGTGCCAGCAGCGTCGGGGGAAGCAATCAGCCCCAGCATTTT.

V usage is TRBV7-6 and J usage is TRBJ1-1, with D tentatively TRBD1 (5 bases). Trimming took off 6 bases at V and 0 bases at J, with 8 bases between the two ends. Germline CDR1 is SGHVS and CDR2 is FNYEAQ. The CDR3 loop spans 13 amino acids. The CDR3 sequence is CASRPTVNTEAFF. CDR3 DNA sequence: TGTGCCAGCAGACCGACAGTGAACACTGAAGCTTTCTTT.

The chain couples TRBV18 to TRBJ2-7; 11 bases agree with TRBD1. The CDR3 runs 15 residues. Germline V CDR1 and CDR2: KGHSH, LQKENI. The V gene end was trimmed by 2 bases and the J gene end by 1 base; junction bases not matched to a gene: 1. This chain's CDR3 is CASSPGTGGSYEQYF. CDR3 sequence (DNA): TGTGCCAGCTCACCAGGGACAGGGGGATCCTACGAGCAGTACTTC.

The chain links TRBV11-2 to TRBJ2-3; maybe TRBD2 (6 bases). Trimming stripped 3 bases from V and 5 bases from J, with 15 bases between. Germline V CDR1 and CDR2: SGHAT, FQNNGV. The CDR3 loop spans 15 amino acids. This CDR3 is CASSLRDPSQDTQYF. The CDR3 nucleotides are TGTGCCAGCAGCTTGCGGGACCCTTCACAAGATACGCAGTATTTT. Together with reference TRBV11-2 and TRBJ2-3, the CDR3 gives the full variable domain: EAGVAQSPRYKIIEKRQSVAFWCNPISGHATLYWYQQILGQGPKLLIQFQNNGVVDDSQLPKDRFSAERLKGVDSTLKIQPAKLEDSAVYLCASSLRDPSQDTQYFGPGTRLTVL.

The rearrangement uses TRBV28 and TRBJ2-7; tentative D call: TRBD2 (6 bases). Trimming stripped 4 bases from V and 0 bases from J, with 10 bases between. The germline CDR1 and CDR2 sequences are MDHEN and SYDVKM. The CDR3 consists of 14 residues. The CDR3 reads CASSYGGDSYEQYF. CDR3 in DNA: TGTGCCAGCAGTTATGGCGGGGACTCCTACGAGCAGTACTTC.

The V and J genes are TRBV28 and TRBJ1-4; tentative D call: TRBD1 (5 bases). From germline, CDR1 is MDHEN and CDR2 SYDVKM. Trimming cost V 4 bases and J 6 bases, with 15 bases left between them. The CDR3 sequence is 15 residues long. CDR3 protein: CASSSAGGRYEKLFF. The CDR3 bases are TGTGCCAGCAGTTCCGCCGGGGGACGGTATGAAAAACTGTTTTTT.

The chain employs TRBV4-2 and TRBJ2-5; 11 nucleotides align to TRBD2. The trim removed 2 bases at V and 5 bases at J, leaving 16 bases unmatched. Germline V gives CDR1 LGHNA, CDR2 YNFKEQ. This CDR3 contains 19 residues. For the CDR3, the DNA is TGTGCCAGCAGCCAAAGTTTAGGGGCGACTAGCGGGACACGGGAGACCCAGTACTTC. As protein: CASSQSLGATSGTRETQYF.

The chain has TRBV7-3 and TRBJ2-3; maybe TRBD2 (6 bases). Trimming left V 5 bases short and J 3 bases short, with 15 bases between. Germline V gene lookup returns CDR1 SGHTA and CDR2 FQGTGA. This CDR3 has 15 residues. CDR3 in DNA: TGTGCCAGCAGCGGACACGGGGGATTAACAGATACGCAGTATTTT. Translated, it gives CASSGHGGLTDTQYF.

This CDR3 is CASSQDLSGGYYEQYF. CDR3 bases: TGCGCCAGCAGCCAAGATCTATCAGGGGGATACTACGAGCAGTACTTC. The chain combines TRBV4-3 with TRBJ2-7, with 7 bases fitting TRBD1. The germline V gene encodes CDR1 LGHNA and CDR2 YSLEER. The V and J ends lost 0 bases and 3 bases, in that order; junction bases with no gene match: 8. The CDR3 runs to 16 residues.

The chain carries TRBV28 and TRBJ1-1; D not resolved. Germline assignment: CDR1 MDHEN and CDR2 SYDVKM. The CDR3 has 15 amino acids. V dropped 3 bases and J dropped 2 bases, with 13 bases sitting between them. The CDR3, as DNA: TGTGCCAGCAGTTTCAGTGGCATGGGCAACACTGAAGCTTTCTTT. Residues: CASSFSGMGNTEAFF.

V usage is TRBV29-1 and J usage is TRBJ2-1, with 8 nucleotides matching TRBD2. Germline CDR1 and CDR2: SQVTM and ANQGSEA. V gave up 6 bases and J gave up 2 bases; unmatched junction bases: 9. The CDR3 is 15 residues long. CDR3 sequence (DNA): TGCAGCGTGGGAGGTGGTAGCGGGGCCTACAATGAGCAGTTCTTC. Its protein product is CSVGGGSGAYNEQFF.

This clone appeared once. The chain has TRBV5-1 and TRBJ1-2; TRBD1 might be the D (5 bases). Trimming took 6 bases from V and 7 from J, leaving 16 bases between them. This CDR3 spans 13 amino acids. CDR1 and CDR2 from the germline V gene are SGHRS and YFSETQ. In nucleotides, the CDR3 is TGCGCCAGCACTAATACGCAGGGATTTGGCTACACCTTC. Its translation: CASTNTQGFGYTF.

The chain recombines TRBV15 with TRBJ2-1; 13 nucleotides line up with TRBD2. V trimming: 3 bases; J trimming: 6 bases; junction bases outside the gene matches: 8. This CDR3 has 17 residues. Germline CDR1 is LNHNV and CDR2 is YYDKDF (reference sequence). CDR3 DNA: TGTGCCACCAGCAGTACTAGCGGGAGGGCCCAGGGCAATGAGCAGTTCTTC. As protein: CATSSTSGRAQGNEQFF.

The CDR3 coding sequence is TGTGCCTGGAGCTTGGGGGGAGCGAACACCGGGGAGCTGTTTTTT. Translating gives CAWSLGGANTGELFF. The V gene is TRBV30, the J gene TRBJ2-2, with D possibly being TRBD2 (6 bases). Germline loops: CDR1 GTSNPN, CDR2 SVGIG (reference sequence). This CDR3 comprises 15 residues. V shed 3 bases and J shed 0 bases, with 11 bases lying between them. The full variable domain, in which reference TRBV30 and TRBJ2-2 provide the parts outside the CDR3, is SQTIHQWPATLVQPVGSPLSLECTVEGTSNPNLYWYRQAAGRGLQLLFYSVGIGQISSEVPQNLSASRPQDRQFILSSKKLLLSDSGFYLCAWSLGGANTGELFFGEGSRLTVL.